Detailed here is one TCR beta chain. The source of the sample is a study of OX40 agonist ivuxolimab in advanced cancers. Clones were sequenced by immunoSEQ multiplex PCR, and TCRdb holds only the in-frame ones, with some missing. The repertoire has 60,000 to 65,000 clones, roughly 81% of them found once; the top ten carry about 3%. The CDR3 is made up of 13 amino acids. The material sequenced was CD4+ or CD8+ T cells sorted from blood, taken in a trial of the OX40 agonist ivuxolimab. This chain connects TRBV21-1 to TRBJ1-1. TRBV21-1 is a pseudogene locus. The source is an adult with an advanced solid tumor such as melanoma, head and neck, liver or kidney cancer. The CDR3: CASSVGSGEEAFF. CDR3 DNA sequence: TGTGCCAGCAGCGTCGGGTCCGGAGAAGAAGCTTTCTTT.